Listed below are T cell receptor beta chains from one sample, sequenced in a study of cytomegalovirus exposure and HLA in healthy donors. Here immunoSEQ multiplex PCR was the method, and the copy in TCRdb shows in-frame clones only, minus some. This table has under 150,000 clones, about four fifths appearing once. Material: PBMCs. The origin of the receptors is a woman aged 40 to 55 in good health and CMV-seronegative. The CDR3 runs from the conserved cysteine through the conserved F or W. The order of the fields is V gene, clone size, D gene, J gene, CDR3 DNA, CDR3 protein. D genes are given only for firm matches. Clone sizes are given selectively: once, few, many, or a class where the clone is expanded.

TRBV7-3	few	NA	TRBJ1-1	TGTGCCAGCAGCTTACTGGGCCCCAACACTGAAGCTTTCTTT	CASSLLGPNTEAFF
TRBV6-6	NA	NA	TRBJ2-6	TGTGCCAGCACCCCAGGCACTGGGGCCAACGTCCTGACTTTC	CASTPGTGANVLTF
TRBV7-2	NA	TRBD1	TRBJ1-2	TGTGCCAGCAGCTTAACGGACAGGGGGGCTGGCTACACCTTC	CASSLTDRGAGYTF
TRBV7-9	NA	TRBD2	TRBJ2-7	TGTGCCAGCAGCTTACCCCTAGCGGGTATCTACGAGCAGTACTTC	CASSLPLAGIYEQYF
TRBV12-5	NA	TRBD1	TRBJ2-2	TGTGCTAGTGGCGCACAGGGGACCTACACCGGGGAGCTGTTTTTT	CASGAQGTYTGELFF
TRBV4-1	NA	NA	TRBJ1-6	TGCGCCAGCCAAGACCCGGGAGCTCTTAGGGGCGATTCACCCCTCCACTTT	CASQDPGALRGDSPLHF
TRBV7-2	NA	NA	TRBJ2-3	TGTGCCAGCAGCCCATCCTGGGGGGTAGTGACCACAGATACGCAGTATTTT	CASSPSWGVVTTDTQYF
TRBV6-1	NA	NA	TRBJ2-3	TGTGCCAGCGAAGTAGGGGGACACACAGATACGCAGTATTTT	CASEVGGHTDTQYF
TRBV4-2	once	NA	TRBJ2-3	TGTGCCAGCAGCCCCCCCGGAGATACGCAGTATTTT	CASSPPGDTQYF
TRBV7-3	NA	TRBD1	TRBJ1-5	TGTGCCAGCTTCGGGACAGACAATCAGCCCCAGCATTTT	CASFGTDNQPQHF
TRBV7-7	once	NA	TRBJ2-1	TGTGCTAGCAGCTTAGCCCTAGCAGCCCCCTACAATGAGCAGTTCTTC	CASSLALAAPYNEQFF
TRBV2	NA	NA	TRBJ1-1	TGTGCCAGCAAGGGGAGGACTGAAGCTTTCTTT	CASKGRTEAFF
TRBV7-2	NA	TRBD2	TRBJ2-3	TGTGCCAGCAGCCCCGGGACTAGCGGGGGTGCAGATACGCAGTATTTT	CASSPGTSGGADTQYF
TRBV19	few	NA	TRBJ2-6	TGTGCCAGTACTAAAACCTCTGGGGCCAACGTCCTGACTTTC	CASTKTSGANVLTF
TRBV4-1	NA	NA	TRBJ2-1	TGCGCCAGCAGCCAAGGGGAGGAGCAGTTCTTC	CASSQGEEQFF
TRBV27	NA	TRBD2	TRBJ2-2	TGTGCCAGCAGTTCGACTAGCGGGAGGCGGACCGGGGAGCTGTTTTTT	CASSSTSGRRTGELFF
TRBV14	NA	NA	TRBJ2-7	TGTGCCAGCAGCCAAGAGACAGGTGGCTACGAGCAGTACTTC	CASSQETGGYEQYF
TRBV4-3	NA	TRBD1	TRBJ1-1	TGCGCCAGCAGCCAAGCCGGGACAGGGGGTTCTGAAGCTTTCTTT	CASSQAGTGGSEAFF
TRBV5-5	NA	NA	TRBJ2-6	TGTGCCAGCAGCGCGCATCCAGGGACTGGGGCCAACGTCCTGACTTTC	CASSAHPGTGANVLTF
TRBV7-8	once	TRBD2	TRBJ2-7	TGTGCCAGCAGCCAATATTCCGCGACTAGCGCAGTCTACGAGCAGTACTTC	CASSQYSATSAVYEQYF
TRBV19	NA	TRBD1	TRBJ2-1	TGTGCCAGTAGTGGAGGACAGGCCCCCTACAATGAGCAGTTCTTC	CASSGGQAPYNEQFF
TRBV11-2	NA	NA	TRBJ1-6	TGTGCCAGCAGCTTAGGGGGGGGACCCCTCCACTTT	CASSLGGGPLHF
TRBV4-2	NA	TRBD2	TRBJ2-2	TGTGCCAGCAGCCTCCCGGGGGGGCCGAGCACCGGGGAGCTGTTTTTT	CASSLPGGPSTGELFF
TRBV7-6	NA	NA	TRBJ1-5	TGTGCCAGCAGCCTATCGGACTTTCAGCCCCAGCATTTT	CASSLSDFQPQHF
TRBV28	NA	TRBD2	TRBJ2-3	TGTGCCAGCAGGGGACTAGCGGGGGGCGGGGATACGCAGTATTTT	CASRGLAGGGDTQYF
TRBV5-4	NA	NA	TRBJ2-3	TGTGCCAGCAGCTCGAAGACCCTAGCATATGCAGATACGCAGTATTTT	CASSSKTLAYADTQYF
TRBV7-2	NA	TRBD2	TRBJ2-3	TGTGCCAGCAGCCCGGGGTCCCTAGCGGGGGTAGGAGATACGCAGTATTTT	CASSPGSLAGVGDTQYF
TRBV7-6	NA	NA	TRBJ1-2	TGTGCCAGCAGCCCCTTCTCGCCCCTGGTGGCGAGGGATGGCTACACCTTC	CASSPFSPLVARDGYTF
TRBV4-1	once	TRBD2	TRBJ2-2	TGCGCCAGCAGCCGAGGGGGACTAGCGGGAGCCACCGGGGAGCTGTTTTTT	CASSRGGLAGATGELFF
TRBV6-5	NA	TRBD1	TRBJ1-1	TGTGCCAGCAGTTACTCGACAGGGGGCACTGAAGCTTTCTTT	CASSYSTGGTEAFF
TRBV9	NA	TRBD1	TRBJ1-5	TGTGCCAGCAGCATGGGGACAGCCGTTAATCAGCCCCAGCATTTT	CASSMGTAVNQPQHF
TRBV14	NA	NA	TRBJ2-5	TGTGCCAGCAGCCAAGCACGGGGCGGGATAGAGACCCAGTACTTC	CASSQARGGIETQYF
TRBV7-3	NA	NA	TRBJ1-1	TGTGCCAGCAGCTTAAGTCCTTCCCGGAGGATTGAAGCTTTCTTT	CASSLSPSRRIEAFF
TRBV7-9	NA	TRBD1	TRBJ2-2	TGTGCCAGCAGCCCGGGACAGGGCTACACCGGGGAGCTGTTTTTT	CASSPGQGYTGELFF
TRBV6-1	NA	TRBD2	TRBJ2-3	TGTGCCAGCAGTGAACTTAGCGGGATCACAGATACGCAGTATTTT	CASSELSGITDTQYF
TRBV7-2	NA	NA	TRBJ2-7	TGTGCCAGCAGCTTAGTGGGCAGCTCCTACGAGCAGTACTTC	CASSLVGSSYEQYF
TRBV28	NA	TRBD1	TRBJ1-5	TGTGCCAGCAGTCCAGCAGGGGGATTGCAGCCCCAGCATTTT	CASSPAGGLQPQHF
TRBV4-1	NA	NA	TRBJ2-2	TGCGCCAGCAGCCTTAGGTCAGGGGCTATCGGGGAGCTGTTTTTT	CASSLRSGAIGELFF
TRBV14	NA	TRBD1	TRBJ2-5	TGTGCCAGCAGCCCCCGCTCGACAGGGGACAGGGCCCAGTACTTC	CASSPRSTGDRAQYF
TRBV6-6	NA	NA	TRBJ1-1	TGTGCCAGCAGTTTGACAGCTACGAACACTGAAGCTTTCTTT	CASSLTATNTEAFF
TRBV5-4	NA	TRBD1	TRBJ2-1	TGTGCCAGCAGCCCCGGGACAGGGGGCAACAATGAGCAGTTCTTC	CASSPGTGGNNEQFF
TRBV18	NA	NA	TRBJ1-2	TGTGCCAGCTCACCTGACACGCGAGACTATGGCTACACCTTC	CASSPDTRDYGYTF
TRBV7-9	NA	NA	TRBJ1-1	TGTGCCAGCAGCTTAGATTATCGGGGGGCAGACACTGAAGCTTTCTTT	CASSLDYRGADTEAFF